A single sample is the source of the 19 T cell receptor beta chains below, sequenced in a study of T cells in localized non-small cell lung cancer. The table came from immunoSEQ multiplex PCR; TCRdb's copy has only in-frame clones and leaves some out. The table includes approximately 15,000 clones, 70% to 90% detected once. Sequencing was performed on peripheral blood mononuclear cells, taken before any cancer treatment. These receptors all stem from a male donor at least 60 years old with stage II lung adenocarcinoma.

On this clone: Sequence at one end of the junction differs from germline and may be a read error. Other DNA sequences in this sample translate to the same CDR3. The chain joins TRBV27 to TRBJ2-1; 8 bases align to TRBD1. CDR3 length: 15 amino acids. CDR1 is MNHEY, CDR2 SMNVEV, per germline (reference sequence). The CDR3 bases are TGCGCCAGCAGCGCCGACAGGGGCTCCTACAATGAGCAGTTCTTC. It translates to CASSADRGSYNEQFF.

The chain links TRBV5-1 to TRBJ2-2; 9 bases match TRBD2. This CDR3 has 19 residues. After removal of 4 bases from V and 6 bases from J, the junction contained 19 bases not matched to a gene. The germline gives CDR1 SGHRS, CDR2 YFSETQ. The CDR3 nucleotides read TGCGCCAGCAGCGGGGCTACCTCCCCAGCGGGAGGAGGTTCCGGGGAGCTGTTTTTT. Translating gives CASSGATSPAGGGSGELFF.

The CDR3 sequence: CASSRSGREVKETQYF. In DNA form, the CDR3 reads TGCGCCAGCAGCCGATCCGGGCGGGAGGTAAAGGAGACCCAGTACTTC. The chain recombines TRBV5-1 with TRBJ2-5, with 8 bases matching TRBD2. The junction had 13 bases not matched to a gene; V was cut back by 4 bases and J by 5 bases. CDR3 size: 16 residues. The germline V gene encodes CDR1 SGHRS and CDR2 YFSETQ.

The chain employs TRBV7-3 and TRBJ2-7; a weak D match, TRBD1 (6 bases). The germline CDR1 and CDR2 sequences are SGHTA and FQGTGA. This CDR3 spans 15 amino acids. V shed 5 bases and J shed 2 bases, with 16 bases lying between them. The CDR3 bases are TGTGCCAGCAGCCCCAGCCCAGGGGCCGCCTACGAGCAGTACTTC. This codes for CASSPSPGAAYEQYF.

The rearrangement uses TRBV6-1 and TRBJ1-2, with TRBD1 as a possible D gene (5 bases). CDR1 and CDR2 from the germline V gene are MNHNS and SASEGT. The CDR3 covers 15 residues. The V end lost 6 bases, the J end lost 1 base, and 15 bases lay between the germline ends. The CDR3 protein is CASRPDSLVNYGYTF. The CDR3 region has the DNA TGTGCCAGCAGGCCCGACAGCCTAGTTAACTATGGCTACACCTTC.

The chain links TRBV19 to TRBJ2-1; D unclear. Deletions cut 6 bases from V and 8 bases from J, with 23 bases between. The germline CDR1 and CDR2 sequences are LNHDA and SQIVND (reference sequence). The CDR3 consists of 16 residues. CDR3 DNA sequence: TGTGCCAGTAGACGTTTGGCGGCCACTCCTTTGGATGAGCAGTTCTTC. This sequence encodes CASRRLAATPLDEQFF.

CDR3 nucleotides: TGTGCCAGCAGGCGTATGAGCCAAGAGACCCAGTACTTC. Translating gives CASRRMSQETQYF. The chain joins TRBV7-9 to TRBJ2-5; D is undetermined. The CDR3 is made up of 13 amino acids. Germline loops: CDR1 SEHNR, CDR2 FQNEAQ (reference sequence). Trimming cost V 6 bases and J 1 base, with 9 bases left between them.

This chain links TRBV19 with TRBJ1-5; a weak D match, TRBD1 (5 bases). Germline V gene sequence: CDR1 LNHDA, CDR2 SQIVND (reference sequence). The germline V and J ends were trimmed by 5 bases and 0 bases, with 5 bases remaining between them. This CDR3 has 13 amino acids. The CDR3 loop reads CASSDSSNQPQHF. The DNA for the CDR3 is TGTGCCAGTAGTGACAGTAGCAATCAGCCCCAGCATTTT.

This clone was seen a handful of times. This chain connects TRBV19 to TRBJ2-2; D might be TRBD1 (5 bases). This CDR3 is 14 amino acids long. The V gene lost 3 bases and the J gene lost 4 bases, with 9 bases spanning the gap. Germline V gives CDR1 LNHDA, CDR2 SQIVND (reference sequence). The CDR3 coding sequence is TGTGCCAGTAGTATTGCAGGGCTCACCGGGGAGCTGTTTTTT. Residues: CASSIAGLTGELFF.

The chain uses TRBV27 and TRBJ2-1; TRBD2 aligns across 8 bases. This CDR3 has 18 amino acids. Germline V gene sequence: CDR1 MNHEY, CDR2 SMNVEV (reference sequence). Trimming cost V 2 bases and J 2 bases; bases outside gene matches: 11. The CDR3 region has the DNA TGTGCCAGCAGTTTAAGGGGTAATTGGCGGGGGGCCTACAATGAGCAGTTCTTC. Protein: CASSLRGNWRGAYNEQFF.

The chain links TRBV19 to TRBJ2-3, with D perhaps being TRBD1 or TRBD2 (6 bases each). The CDR3 contains 13 residues. Trimming pared 9 bases from V and 3 bases from J, leaving 13 bases between. From germline, CDR1 is LNHDA and CDR2 SQIVND (reference sequence). CDR3 protein: CASNRGRTDTQYF. The CDR3 DNA reads TGTGCCAGCAATAGGGGGAGGACAGATACGCAGTATTTT. Complete variable domain (other parts from reference TRBV19 and TRBJ2-3): DGGITQSPKYLFRKEGQNVTLSCEQNLNHDAMYWYRQDPGQGLRLIYYSQIVNDFQKGDIAEGYSVSREKKESFPLTVTSAQKNPTAFYLCASNRGRTDTQYFGPGTRLTVL.

The CDR3 DNA reads TGTGCCAGTAGTATAGGAGGGGGGGGGACGACCCAGTACTTC. This gives the protein CASSIGGGGTTQYF. The chain has TRBV19 and TRBJ2-5; tentative D call: TRBD2 (7 bases). CDR1 and CDR2 (germline): LNHDA, SQIVND (reference sequence). Between the trimmed V and J ends, which lost 1 base and 7 bases, there was a span of 13 bases. CDR3 size: 14 residues.

This clone was seen only once. The rearrangement joins TRBV6-1 to TRBJ2-1; no firm D call. This CDR3 has 15 amino acids. Germline-derived CDR1 and CDR2 are MNHNS and SASEGT. Trimming cost V 8 bases and J 0 bases, with 14 bases left between them. CDR3 sequence (DNA): TGTGCCAGCTCCATGGGTGGCGGCTCCTACAATGAGCAGTTCTTC. Its protein product is CASSMGGGSYNEQFF.

This clone has a handful of counts. The J gene is TRBJ1-5, the V gene TRBV6-1, with a possible D match to TRBD1 (5 bases). Germline V gene data show CDR1 as MNHNS and CDR2 as SASEGT. The V end was cut by 0 bases, the J end by 3 bases, with 12 bases between. This CDR3 has 16 residues. CDR3 DNA: TGTGCCAGCAGTGAAGCGGGAGGGGCAAACAATCAGCCCCAGCATTTT. Protein product: CASSEAGGANNQPQHF.

The J gene is TRBJ2-2, the V gene TRBV19; D gene ambiguous. Germline lookup yields CDR1 LNHDA and CDR2 SQIVND (reference sequence). The CDR3 is 12 amino acids. Trimming took off 6 bases at V and 5 bases at J, with 7 bases between the two ends. The CDR3 here is CASSRQTGELFF. For the CDR3, the DNA is TGTGCCAGTAGCCGTCAAACCGGGGAGCTGTTTTTT.

V and J are TRBV2 and TRBJ2-7; TRBD1 is a possible D gene (5 bases). The CDR3 runs to 13 residues. The V end was cut by 5 bases, the J end by 5 bases, with 13 bases between. From germline, CDR1 is SNHLY and CDR2 FYNNEI. The CDR3 is CASSRRGENEQYF. In nucleotides, the CDR3 is TGTGCCAGCAGTCGTAGGGGTGAGAACGAGCAGTACTTC.

This sequence joins TRBV10-3 and TRBJ2-5; 11 positions match TRBD1. Germline CDR1 is ENHRY and CDR2 is SYGVKD. The CDR3 consists of 15 residues. J was trimmed by 5 bases and V by 3 bases; bases with no gene match: 5. The CDR3: CAISDGQGARETQYF. The DNA for the CDR3 is TGTGCCATCAGTGACGGACAGGGGGCCCGGGAGACCCAGTACTTC.

The chain carries TRBV5-1 and TRBJ1-3; D might be TRBD1 (6 bases). The V gene's germline CDR1 is SGHRS and CDR2 YFSETQ. This CDR3 contains 15 residues. V gave up 0 bases and J gave up 3 bases, with 10 bases separating them. CDR3 in DNA: TGCGCCAGCAGCTTGGCAGGGGTCGGTGGAAACACCATATATTTT. Encoded protein: CASSLAGVGGNTIYF.

This clone is termed hyperexpanded (1% or more). Other DNA sequences in this specimen translate into the identical CDR3. This chain uses TRBV21-1 with TRBJ2-7; TRBD1 is the table's D call, not checked against the DNA. TRBV21-1 is classified as a pseudogene. There are 14 residues in the CDR3. The CDR3 here is CASSQDRGAYEQYF. DNA for the CDR3: TGTGCCAGCAGCCAAGACAGGGGCGCCTACGAGCAGTACTTC.